In this sample, the clone carrying this TCR beta chain turned up a few times. The target antigen is unknown. An end of the junction differs from the germline gene, which may be a read error. The data stem from a study of cytomegalovirus exposure and HLA in healthy donors. The study's findings and limits: With high specificity and sensitivity, the classifier reportedly diagnosed cytomegalovirus status.

Germline CDR1 reads WNHNN; CDR2 reads SYGVQD (reference sequence). The CDR3 contains 12 residues. PCR amplification relied on 60 Vbeta primers (plus 13 Jbeta primers). Sequencing used immunoSEQ multiplex PCR; TCRdb keeps in-frame clones, though not all of them. The profile shows under 200,000 clones, around 76% of them singletons. This clonotype was obtained from a man under 40 in good health and CMV-seronegative. The chain uses TRBV10-1 and TRBJ2-7; D may be TRBD1 (5 bases). The sample comprised PBMCs. This chain's CDR3 is CATSRAGYEQYF. The CDR3 bases are TGCGCCACCAGTCGAGCAGGGTACGAGCAGTACTTC.